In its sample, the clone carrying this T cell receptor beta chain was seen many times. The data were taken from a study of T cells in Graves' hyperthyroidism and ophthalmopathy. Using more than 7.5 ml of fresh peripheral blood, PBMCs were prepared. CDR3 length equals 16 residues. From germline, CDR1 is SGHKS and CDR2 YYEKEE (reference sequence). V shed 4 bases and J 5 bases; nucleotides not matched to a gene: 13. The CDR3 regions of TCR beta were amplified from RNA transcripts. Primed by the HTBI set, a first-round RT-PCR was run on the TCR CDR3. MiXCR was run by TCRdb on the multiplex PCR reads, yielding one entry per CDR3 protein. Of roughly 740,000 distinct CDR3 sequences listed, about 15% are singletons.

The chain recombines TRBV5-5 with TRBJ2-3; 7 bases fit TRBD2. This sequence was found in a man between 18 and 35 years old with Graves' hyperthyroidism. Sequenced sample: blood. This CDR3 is CASSNPSTGGGDTQYF. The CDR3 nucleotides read TGTGCCAGCAGCAATCCCTCAACCGGCGGGGGAGATACGCAGTATTTT. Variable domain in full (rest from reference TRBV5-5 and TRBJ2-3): DAGVTQSPTHLIKTRGQQVTLRCSPISGHKSVSWYQQVLGQGPQFIFQYYEKEERGRGNFPDRFSARQFPNYSSELNVNALLLGDSALYLCASSNPSTGGGDTQYFGPGTRLTVL.